This entry describes one T cell receptor beta chain. Its matching antigen is unknown. Assay: immunoSEQ multiplex PCR; the TCRdb copy retains only in-frame clones and omits some. The sample consists of about 88,000 clones, more than 85% of them appearing once. This specimen comes from a study of PD-L1 blockade in urothelial cancer. Study-wide context: T cells were recovered from blood samples at a median of 141,255.

Study observations and caveats: It was durable-benefit patients whose tumor-associated blood clones expanded more at 3 weeks.

Patients had locally advanced or metastatic urothelial carcinoma. The V and J ends lost 0 bases and 0 bases respectively, with 8 bases between them. The germline CDR1 and CDR2 sequences are SGHTA and FQGNSA. This CDR3 has 16 amino acids. The rearrangement links TRBV7-2 to TRBJ2-2; perhaps TRBD2 as D (5 bases). Here the sequenced sample was PBMCs, taken around atezolizumab (anti-PD-L1) treatment. This sequence originates from a man aged 55 to 69 with urothelial cancer. The CDR3 DNA reads as TGTGCCAGCAGCTTAGCAGGGAGTGCGAACACCGGGGAGCTGTTTTTT. It codes for CASSLAGSANTGELFF.